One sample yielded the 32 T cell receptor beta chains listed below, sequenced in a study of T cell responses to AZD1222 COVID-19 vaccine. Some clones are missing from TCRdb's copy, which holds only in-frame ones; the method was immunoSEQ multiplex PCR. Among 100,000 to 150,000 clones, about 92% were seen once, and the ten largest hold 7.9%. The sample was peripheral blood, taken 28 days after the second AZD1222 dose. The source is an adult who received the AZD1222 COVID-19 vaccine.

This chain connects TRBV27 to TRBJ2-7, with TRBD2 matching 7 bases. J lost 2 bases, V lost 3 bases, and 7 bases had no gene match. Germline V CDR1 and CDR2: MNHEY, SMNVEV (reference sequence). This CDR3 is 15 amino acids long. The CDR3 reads CASSLGGRVAYEQYF. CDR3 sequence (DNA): TGTGCCAGCAGTTTGGGGGGGAGGGTAGCCTACGAGCAGTACTTC.

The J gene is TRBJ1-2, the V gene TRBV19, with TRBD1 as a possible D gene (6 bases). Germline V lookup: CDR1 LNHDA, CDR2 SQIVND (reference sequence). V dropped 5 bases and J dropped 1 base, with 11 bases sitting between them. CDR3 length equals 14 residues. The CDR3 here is CASSRDINNYGYTF. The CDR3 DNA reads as TGTGCCAGTAGTCGGGACATCAATAACTATGGCTACACCTTC.

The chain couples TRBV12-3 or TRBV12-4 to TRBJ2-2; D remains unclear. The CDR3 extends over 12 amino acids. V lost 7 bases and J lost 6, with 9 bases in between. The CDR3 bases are TGTGCCAGCACCATACCGTCCGGGGAGCTGTTTTTT. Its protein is CASTIPSGELFF.

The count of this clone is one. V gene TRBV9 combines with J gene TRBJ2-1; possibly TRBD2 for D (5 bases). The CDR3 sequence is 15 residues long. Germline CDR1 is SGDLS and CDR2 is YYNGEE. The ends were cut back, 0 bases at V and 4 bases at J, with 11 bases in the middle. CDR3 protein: CASSVEGGLYNEQFF. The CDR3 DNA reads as TGTGCCAGCAGCGTAGAAGGTGGACTTTACAATGAGCAGTTCTTC.

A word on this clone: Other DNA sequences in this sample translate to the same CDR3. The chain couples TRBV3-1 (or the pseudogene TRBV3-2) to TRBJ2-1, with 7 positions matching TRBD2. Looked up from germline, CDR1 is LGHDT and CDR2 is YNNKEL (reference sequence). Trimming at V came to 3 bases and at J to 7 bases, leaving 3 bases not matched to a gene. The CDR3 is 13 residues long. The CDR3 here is CASSHLGGNEQFF. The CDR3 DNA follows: TGTGCCAGCAGCCATTTGGGGGGGAATGAGCAGTTCTTC.

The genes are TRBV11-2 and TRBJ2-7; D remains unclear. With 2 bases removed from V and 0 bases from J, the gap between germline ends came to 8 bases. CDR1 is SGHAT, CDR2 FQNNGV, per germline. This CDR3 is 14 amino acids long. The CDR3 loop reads CASSLLSSSYEQYF. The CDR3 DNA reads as TGTGCCAGCAGCTTACTTTCGTCCTCCTACGAGCAGTACTTC.

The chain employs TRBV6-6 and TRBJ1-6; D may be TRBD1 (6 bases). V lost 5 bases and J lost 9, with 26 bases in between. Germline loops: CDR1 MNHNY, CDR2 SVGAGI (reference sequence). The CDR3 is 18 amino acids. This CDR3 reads CASSLSRPSGRGGSPLHF. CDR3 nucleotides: TGTGCCAGCAGTCTGTCTCGCCCCTCGGGCAGGGGAGGTTCACCCCTCCACTTT.

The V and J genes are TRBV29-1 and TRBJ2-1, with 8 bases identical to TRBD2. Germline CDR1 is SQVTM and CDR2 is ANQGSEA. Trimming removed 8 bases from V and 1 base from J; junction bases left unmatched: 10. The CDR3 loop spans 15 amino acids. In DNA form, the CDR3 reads TGCAGCTCACGGGGGGGCTCTAGGTCCTACAATGAGCAGTTCTTC. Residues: CSSRGGSRSYNEQFF.

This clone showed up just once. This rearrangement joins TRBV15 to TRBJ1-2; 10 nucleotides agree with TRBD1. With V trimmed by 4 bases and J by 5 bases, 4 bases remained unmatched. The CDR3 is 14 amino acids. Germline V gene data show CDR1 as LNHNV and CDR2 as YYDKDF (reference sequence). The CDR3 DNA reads TGTGCCACCAGCACCCGGGACAGGGGATATGGCTACACCTTC. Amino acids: CATSTRDRGYGYTF.

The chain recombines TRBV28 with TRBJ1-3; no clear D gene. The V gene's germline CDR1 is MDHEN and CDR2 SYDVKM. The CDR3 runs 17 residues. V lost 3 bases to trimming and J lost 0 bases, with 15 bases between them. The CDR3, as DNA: TGTGCCAGCAGTTTCTGGCAGACGCCGAACTCTGGAAACACCATATATTTT. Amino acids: CASSFWQTPNSGNTIYF.

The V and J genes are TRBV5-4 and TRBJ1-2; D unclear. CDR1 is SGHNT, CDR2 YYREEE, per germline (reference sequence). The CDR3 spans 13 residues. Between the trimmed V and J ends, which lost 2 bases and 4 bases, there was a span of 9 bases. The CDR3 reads CASSFGSSYGYTF. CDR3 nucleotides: TGTGCCAGCAGCTTTGGAAGCTCCTATGGCTACACCTTC.

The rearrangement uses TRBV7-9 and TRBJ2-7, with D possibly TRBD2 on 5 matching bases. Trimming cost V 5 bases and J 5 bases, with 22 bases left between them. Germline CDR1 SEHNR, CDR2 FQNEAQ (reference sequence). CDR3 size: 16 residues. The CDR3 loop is CASSQLRAVFPHEQYF. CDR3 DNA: TGTGCCAGCAGCCAACTGAGGGCAGTTTTCCCCCACGAGCAGTACTTC. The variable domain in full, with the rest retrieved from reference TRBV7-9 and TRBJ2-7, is DTGVSQNPRHKITKRGQNVTFRCDPISEHNRLYWYRQTLGQGPEFLTYFQNEAQLEKSRLLSDRFSAERPKGSFSTLEIQRTEQGDSAMYLCASSQLRAVFPHEQYFGPGTRLTVT.

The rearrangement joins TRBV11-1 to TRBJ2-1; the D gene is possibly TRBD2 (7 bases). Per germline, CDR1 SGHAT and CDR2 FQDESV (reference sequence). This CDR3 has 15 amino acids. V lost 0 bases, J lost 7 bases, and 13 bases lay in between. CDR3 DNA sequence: TGTGCCAGCAGCTTAGCGGGGGGGCCGTTTAATGAGCAGTTCTTC. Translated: CASSLAGGPFNEQFF.

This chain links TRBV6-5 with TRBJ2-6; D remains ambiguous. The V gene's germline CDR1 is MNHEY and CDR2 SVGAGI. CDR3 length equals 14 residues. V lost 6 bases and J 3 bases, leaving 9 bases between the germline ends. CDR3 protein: CASRGGIGANVLTF. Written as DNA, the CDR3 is TGTGCCAGCAGGGGTGGGATTGGGGCCAACGTCCTGACTTTC.

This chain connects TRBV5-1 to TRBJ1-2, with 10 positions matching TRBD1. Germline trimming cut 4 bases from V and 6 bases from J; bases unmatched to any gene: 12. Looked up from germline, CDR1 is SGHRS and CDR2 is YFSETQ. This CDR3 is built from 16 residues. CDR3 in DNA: TGCGCCAGCAGCATCCAACCGGGACAGGGGAACGATGGCTACACCTTC. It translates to CASSIQPGQGNDGYTF. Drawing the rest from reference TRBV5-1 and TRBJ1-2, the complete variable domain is KAGVTQTPRYLIKTRGQQVTLSCSPISGHRSVSWYQQTPGQGLQFLFEYFSETQRNKGNFPGRFSGRQFSNSRSEMNVSTLELGDSALYLCASSIQPGQGNDGYTFGSGTRLTVV.

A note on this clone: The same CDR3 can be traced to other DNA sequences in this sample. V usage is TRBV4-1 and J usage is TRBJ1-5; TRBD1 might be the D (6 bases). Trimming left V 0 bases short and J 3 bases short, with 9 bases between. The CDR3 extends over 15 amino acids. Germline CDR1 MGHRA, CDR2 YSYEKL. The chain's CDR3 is CASSQDTGSNQPQHF. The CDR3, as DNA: TGCGCCAGCAGCCAAGACACAGGGTCCAATCAGCCCCAGCATTTT.

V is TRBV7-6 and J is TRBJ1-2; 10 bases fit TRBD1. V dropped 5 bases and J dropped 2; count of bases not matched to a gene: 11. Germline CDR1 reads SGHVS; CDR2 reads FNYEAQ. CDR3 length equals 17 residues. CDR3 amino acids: CASSTLTGTGVNYGYTF. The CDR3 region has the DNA TGTGCCAGCAGCACATTGACCGGGACAGGGGTAAACTATGGCTACACCTTC.

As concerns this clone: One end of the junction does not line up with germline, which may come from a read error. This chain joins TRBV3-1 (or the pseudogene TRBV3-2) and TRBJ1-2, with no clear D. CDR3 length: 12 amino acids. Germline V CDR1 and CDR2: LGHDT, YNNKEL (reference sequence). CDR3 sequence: CASSQGAKPAFF. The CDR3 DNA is TGTGCCAGCAGCCAAGGGGCAAAGCCCGCTTTTTTC.

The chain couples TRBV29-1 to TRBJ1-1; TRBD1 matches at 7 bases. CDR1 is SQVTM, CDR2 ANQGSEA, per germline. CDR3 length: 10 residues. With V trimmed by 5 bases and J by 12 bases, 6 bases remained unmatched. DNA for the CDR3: TGCAGCGTTCATCAGGGGGAATCTTTCTTT. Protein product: CSVHQGESFF.

The CDR3 DNA sequence: TGTGCCAGCAGTAGGGACGACGGACAGAACGAGCAGTACTTC. Its translation: CASSRDDGQNEQYF. The chain employs TRBV28 and TRBJ2-7; possible D gene TRBD1, 6 bases. CDR3 length equals 14 residues. Germline CDR1 MDHEN, CDR2 SYDVKM. V was clipped by 5 bases and J by 5 bases, with 16 bases between them.

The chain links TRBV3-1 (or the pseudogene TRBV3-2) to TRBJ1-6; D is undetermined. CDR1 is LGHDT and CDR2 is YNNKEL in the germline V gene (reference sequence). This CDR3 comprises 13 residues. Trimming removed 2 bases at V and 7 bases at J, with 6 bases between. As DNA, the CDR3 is TGTGCCAGCAGCCAAATCGGGAATTCACCCCTCCACTTT. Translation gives CASSQIGNSPLHF.

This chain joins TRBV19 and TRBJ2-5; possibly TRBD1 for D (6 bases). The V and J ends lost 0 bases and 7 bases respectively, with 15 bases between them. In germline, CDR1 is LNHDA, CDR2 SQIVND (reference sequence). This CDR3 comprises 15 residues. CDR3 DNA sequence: TGTGCCAGTAGTATAGATCCGACACCCAGGGGGACCCAGTACTTC. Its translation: CASSIDPTPRGTQYF.

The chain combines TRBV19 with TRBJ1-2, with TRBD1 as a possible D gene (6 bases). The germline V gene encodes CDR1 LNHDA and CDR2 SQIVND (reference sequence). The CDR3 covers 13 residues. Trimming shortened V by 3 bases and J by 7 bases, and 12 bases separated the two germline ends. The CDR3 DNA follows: TGTGCCAGTAGTATTTTGGGGGCAGGTGGCTACACCTTC. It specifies CASSILGAGGYTF. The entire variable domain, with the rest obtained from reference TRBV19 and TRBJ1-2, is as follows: DGGITQSPKYLFRKEGQNVTLSCEQNLNHDAMYWYRQDPGQGLRLIYYSQIVNDFQKGDIAEGYSVSREKKESFPLTVTSAQKNPTAFYLCASSILGAGGYTFGSGTRLTVV.

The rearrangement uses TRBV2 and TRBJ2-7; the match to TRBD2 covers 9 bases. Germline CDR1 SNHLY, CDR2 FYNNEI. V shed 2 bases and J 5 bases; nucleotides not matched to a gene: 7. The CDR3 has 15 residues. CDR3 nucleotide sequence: TGTGCCAGCAGTGAAAAGCGGGCGGGGGGGCACGAGCAGTACTTC. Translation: CASSEKRAGGHEQYF.

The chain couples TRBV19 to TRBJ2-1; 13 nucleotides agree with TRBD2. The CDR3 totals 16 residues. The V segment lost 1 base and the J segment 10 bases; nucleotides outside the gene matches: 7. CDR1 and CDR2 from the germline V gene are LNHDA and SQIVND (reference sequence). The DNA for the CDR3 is TGTGCCAGTAGTATAGGGACTAGCGGGAGAGTCAGGGAGCAGTTCTTC. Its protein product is CASSIGTSGRVREQFF.

The CDR3 coding sequence is TGTGCCAGCACACGGGGGGCAGATACGCAGTATTTT. It encodes CASTRGADTQYF. The V call is TRBV28, the J call TRBJ2-3; 7 nucleotides match TRBD2. Germline values: CDR1 MDHEN, CDR2 SYDVKM. V gave up 7 bases and J gave up 4 bases; unmatched junction bases: 2. The CDR3 extends over 12 amino acids.

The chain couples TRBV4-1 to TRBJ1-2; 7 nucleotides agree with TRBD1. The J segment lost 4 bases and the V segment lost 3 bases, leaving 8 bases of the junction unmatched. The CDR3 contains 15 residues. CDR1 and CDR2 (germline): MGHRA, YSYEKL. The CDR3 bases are TGCGCCAGCAGCCAGGAACAAGACAGGGCCTATGGCTACACCTTC. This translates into CASSQEQDRAYGYTF.

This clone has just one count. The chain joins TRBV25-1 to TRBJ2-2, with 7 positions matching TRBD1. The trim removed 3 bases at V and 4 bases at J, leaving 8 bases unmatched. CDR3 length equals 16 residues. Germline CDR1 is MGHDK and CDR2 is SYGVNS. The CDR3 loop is CASSDYRGLFTGELFF. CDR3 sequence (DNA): TGTGCCAGCAGTGATTATAGGGGGCTTTTCACCGGGGAGCTGTTTTTT.

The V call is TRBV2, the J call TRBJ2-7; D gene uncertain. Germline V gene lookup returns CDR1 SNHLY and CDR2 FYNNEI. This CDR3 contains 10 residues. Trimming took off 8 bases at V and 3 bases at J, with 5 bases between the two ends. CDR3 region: CASQNYEQYF. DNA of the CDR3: TGTGCCAGCCAGAACTACGAGCAGTACTTC.

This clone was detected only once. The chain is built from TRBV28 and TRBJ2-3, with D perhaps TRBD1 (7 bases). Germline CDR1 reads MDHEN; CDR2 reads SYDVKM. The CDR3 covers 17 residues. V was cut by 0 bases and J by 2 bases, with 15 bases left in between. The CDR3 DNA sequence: TGTGCCAGCAGTTTATGGGCAGGGGGGACACACACAGATACGCAGTATTTT. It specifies CASSLWAGGTHTDTQYF.

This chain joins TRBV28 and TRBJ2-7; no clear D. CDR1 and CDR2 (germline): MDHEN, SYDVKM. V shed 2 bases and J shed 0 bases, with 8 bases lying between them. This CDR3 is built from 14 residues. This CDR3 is CASSLTLYSYEQYF. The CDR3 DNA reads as TGTGCCAGCAGTTTAACTCTCTACTCCTACGAGCAGTACTTC.

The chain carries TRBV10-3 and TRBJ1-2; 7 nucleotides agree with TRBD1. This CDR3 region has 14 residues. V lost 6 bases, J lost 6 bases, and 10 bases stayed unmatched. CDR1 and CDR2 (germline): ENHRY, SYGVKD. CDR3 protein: CAISDPRDRDGYTF. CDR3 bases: TGTGCCATCAGCGATCCCAGAGACAGGGATGGCTACACCTTC.